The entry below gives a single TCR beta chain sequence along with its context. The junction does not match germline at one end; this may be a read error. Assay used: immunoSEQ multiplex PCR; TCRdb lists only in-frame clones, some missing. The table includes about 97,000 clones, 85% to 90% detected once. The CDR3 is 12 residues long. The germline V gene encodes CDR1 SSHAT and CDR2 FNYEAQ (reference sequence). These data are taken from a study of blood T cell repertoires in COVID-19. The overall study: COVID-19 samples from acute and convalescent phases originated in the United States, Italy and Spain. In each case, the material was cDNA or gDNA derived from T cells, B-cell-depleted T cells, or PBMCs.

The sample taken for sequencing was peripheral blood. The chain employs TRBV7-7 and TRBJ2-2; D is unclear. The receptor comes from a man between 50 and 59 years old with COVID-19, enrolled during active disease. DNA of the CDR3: TGTGCTAGCAGCTCGAGTGGTGGGGAGCTGTTTTTT. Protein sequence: CASSSSGGELFF.